This TCR beta chain was captured by sequencing in a study of T cells in Graves' hyperthyroidism and ophthalmopathy. Blood was obtained at the first hyperthyroidism diagnosis, which preceded any ophthalmopathy symptoms. Study conclusions and caveats: A model of 13 V-J pairs discriminated ophthalmopathy from stable hyperthyroidism.

CDR3 length: 19 amino acids. V lost 2 bases and J 0 bases, leaving 20 bases between the germline ends. Germline assignment: CDR1 MNHNY and CDR2 SVGAGI (reference sequence). The CDR3 regions of TCR beta were amplified from RNA transcripts. With the HTBI primer set, the TCR CDR3 went through a first round of RT-PCR. TCRdb passed the multiplex PCR reads through MiXCR, listing each CDR3 protein once. The sample has nearly 600,000 distinct CDR3 sequences, roughly 14% seen once. About this clonotype: Its cognate antigen is unknown.

The sequence came from a woman younger than 45 with Graves' hyperthyroidism that later progressed to Graves' ophthalmopathy. Sequencing was done on a sample of blood. V usage is TRBV6-6 and J usage is TRBJ1-3; D is uncertain. The CDR3 DNA reads as TGTGCCAGCAGTTACGCCAGTCTGACACCCCGGAGCTCTGGAAACACCATATATTTT. Its translation is CASSYASLTPRSSGNTIYF.